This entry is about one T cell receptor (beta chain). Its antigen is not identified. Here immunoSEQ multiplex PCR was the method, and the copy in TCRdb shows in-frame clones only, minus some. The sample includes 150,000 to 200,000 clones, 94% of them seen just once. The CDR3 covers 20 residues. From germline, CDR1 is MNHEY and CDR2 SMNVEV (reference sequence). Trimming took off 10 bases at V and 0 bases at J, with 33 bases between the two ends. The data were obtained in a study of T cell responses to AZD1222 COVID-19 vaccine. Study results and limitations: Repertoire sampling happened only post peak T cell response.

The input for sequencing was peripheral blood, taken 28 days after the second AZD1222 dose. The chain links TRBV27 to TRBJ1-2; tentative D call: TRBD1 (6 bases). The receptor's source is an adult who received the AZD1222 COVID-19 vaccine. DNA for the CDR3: TGTGCCAAGACCCGGGGGCGGGAGGGGATCGGGTTCTATACTAACTATGGCTACACCTTC. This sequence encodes CAKTRGREGIGFYTNYGYTF.